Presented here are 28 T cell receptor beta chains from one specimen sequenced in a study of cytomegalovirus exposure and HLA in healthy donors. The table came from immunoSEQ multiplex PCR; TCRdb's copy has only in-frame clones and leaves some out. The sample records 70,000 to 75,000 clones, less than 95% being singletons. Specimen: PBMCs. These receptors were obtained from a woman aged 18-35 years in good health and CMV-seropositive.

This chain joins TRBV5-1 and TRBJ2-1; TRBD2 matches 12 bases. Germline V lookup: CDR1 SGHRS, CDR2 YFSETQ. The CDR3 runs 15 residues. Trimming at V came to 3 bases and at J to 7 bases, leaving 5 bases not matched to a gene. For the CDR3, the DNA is TGCGCCAGCAGCTCCTGGACTAGCGGGAAAAATGAGCAGTTCTTC. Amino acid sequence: CASSSWTSGKNEQFF.

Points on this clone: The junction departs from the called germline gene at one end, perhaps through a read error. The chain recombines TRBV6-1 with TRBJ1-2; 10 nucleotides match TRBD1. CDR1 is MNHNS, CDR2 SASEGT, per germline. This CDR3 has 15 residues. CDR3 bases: TGTGCCAGCCGTGACACCCCCGGGACAGGGGTAGGCTACACCTTC. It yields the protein CASRDTPGTGVGYTF.

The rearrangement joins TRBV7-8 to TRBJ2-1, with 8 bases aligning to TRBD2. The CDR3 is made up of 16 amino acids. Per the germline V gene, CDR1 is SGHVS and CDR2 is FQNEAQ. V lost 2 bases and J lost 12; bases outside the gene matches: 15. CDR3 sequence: CASSLRWTERELRQFF. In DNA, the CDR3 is TGTGCCAGCAGCTTACGATGGACTGAGCGGGAGCTGCGGCAGTTCTTC.

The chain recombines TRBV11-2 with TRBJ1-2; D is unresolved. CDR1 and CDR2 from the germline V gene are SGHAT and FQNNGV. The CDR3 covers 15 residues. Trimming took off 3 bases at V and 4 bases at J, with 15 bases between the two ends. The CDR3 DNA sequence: TGTGCCAGCAGCTTGGGCAGCCAGATGACCTATGGCTACACCTTC. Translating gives CASSLGSQMTYGYTF.

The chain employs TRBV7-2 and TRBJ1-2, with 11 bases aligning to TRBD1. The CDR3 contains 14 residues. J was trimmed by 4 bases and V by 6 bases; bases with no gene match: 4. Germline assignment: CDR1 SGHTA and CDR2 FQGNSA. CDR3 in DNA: TGTGCCAGCAGTTCCGGGACAGGGGGCTATGGCTACACCTTC. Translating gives CASSSGTGGYGYTF.

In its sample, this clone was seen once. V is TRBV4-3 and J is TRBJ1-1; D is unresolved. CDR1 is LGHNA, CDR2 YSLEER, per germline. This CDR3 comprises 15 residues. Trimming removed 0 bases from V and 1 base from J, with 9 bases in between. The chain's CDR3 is CASSQDQTPNTEAFF. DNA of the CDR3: TGCGCCAGCAGCCAAGATCAGACTCCGAACACTGAAGCTTTCTTT.

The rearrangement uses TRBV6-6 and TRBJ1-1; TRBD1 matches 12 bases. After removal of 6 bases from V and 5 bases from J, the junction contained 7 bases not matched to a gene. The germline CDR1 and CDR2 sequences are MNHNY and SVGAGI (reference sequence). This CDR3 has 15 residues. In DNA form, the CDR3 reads TGTGCCAGCAGGGGGACAGGGGGCGCCTATACTGAAGCTTTCTTT. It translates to CASRGTGGAYTEAFF.

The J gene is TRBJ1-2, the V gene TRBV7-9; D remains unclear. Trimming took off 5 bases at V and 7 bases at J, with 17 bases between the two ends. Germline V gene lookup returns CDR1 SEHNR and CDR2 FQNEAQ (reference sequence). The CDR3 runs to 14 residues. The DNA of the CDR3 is TGTGCCAGCAGCCTCCCCACATTGTTCCGTGGCTACACCTTC. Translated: CASSLPTLFRGYTF.

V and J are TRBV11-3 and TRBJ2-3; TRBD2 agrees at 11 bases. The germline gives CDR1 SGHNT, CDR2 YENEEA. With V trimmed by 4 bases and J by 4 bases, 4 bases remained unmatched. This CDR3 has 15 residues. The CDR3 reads CASSSSGRFSDTQYF. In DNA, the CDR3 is TGTGCCAGCAGCTCTAGCGGGAGGTTCTCAGATACGCAGTATTTT.

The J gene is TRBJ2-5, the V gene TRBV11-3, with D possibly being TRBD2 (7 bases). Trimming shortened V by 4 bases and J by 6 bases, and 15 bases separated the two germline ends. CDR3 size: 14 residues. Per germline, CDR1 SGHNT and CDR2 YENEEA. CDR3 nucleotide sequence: TGTGCCAGCAGCTCCTACAGGGAGGGAAAGACCCAGTACTTC. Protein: CASSSYREGKTQYF.

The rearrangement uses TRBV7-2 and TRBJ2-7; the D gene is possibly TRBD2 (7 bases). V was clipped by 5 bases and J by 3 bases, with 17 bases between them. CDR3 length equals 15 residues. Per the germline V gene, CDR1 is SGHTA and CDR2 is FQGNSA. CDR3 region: CASSPYGGGLYEQYF. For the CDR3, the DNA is TGTGCCAGCAGCCCCTACGGCGGGGGCCTCTACGAGCAGTACTTC.

CDR3 residues: CASSEQQGATGELFF. In DNA form, the CDR3 reads TGTGCCAGCAGCGAACAACAGGGGGCGACCGGGGAGCTGTTTTTT. The chain couples TRBV9 to TRBJ2-2; TRBD1 agrees at 9 bases. J was trimmed by 5 bases and V by 3 bases; bases with no gene match: 5. CDR3 length: 15 residues. Germline V lookup: CDR1 SGDLS, CDR2 YYNGEE.

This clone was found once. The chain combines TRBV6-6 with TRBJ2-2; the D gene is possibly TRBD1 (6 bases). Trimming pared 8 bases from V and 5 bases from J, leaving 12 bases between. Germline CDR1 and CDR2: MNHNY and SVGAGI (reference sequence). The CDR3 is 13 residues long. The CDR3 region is CASAEQGTGELFF. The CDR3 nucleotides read TGTGCCAGCGCCGAACAGGGTACCGGGGAGCTGTTTTTT.

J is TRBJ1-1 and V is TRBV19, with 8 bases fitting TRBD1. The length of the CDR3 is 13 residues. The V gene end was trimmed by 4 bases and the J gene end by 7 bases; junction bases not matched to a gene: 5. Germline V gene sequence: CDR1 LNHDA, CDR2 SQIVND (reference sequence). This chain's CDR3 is CASSTTGELEAFF. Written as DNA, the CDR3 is TGTGCCAGTAGTACGACAGGGGAACTTGAAGCTTTCTTT.

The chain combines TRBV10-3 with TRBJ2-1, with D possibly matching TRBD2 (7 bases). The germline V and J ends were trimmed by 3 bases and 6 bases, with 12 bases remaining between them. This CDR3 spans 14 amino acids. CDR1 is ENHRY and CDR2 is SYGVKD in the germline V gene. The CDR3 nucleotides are TGTGCCATCAGTGAAAATAGGGGGGGCAATGAGCAGTTCTTC. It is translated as CAISENRGGNEQFF.

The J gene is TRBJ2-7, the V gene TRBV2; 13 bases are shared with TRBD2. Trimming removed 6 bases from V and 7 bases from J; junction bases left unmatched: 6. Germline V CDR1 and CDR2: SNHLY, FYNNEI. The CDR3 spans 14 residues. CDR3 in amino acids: CASRRLAGGNEQYF. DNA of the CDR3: TGTGCCAGCAGGCGACTAGCGGGAGGTAATGAGCAGTACTTC.

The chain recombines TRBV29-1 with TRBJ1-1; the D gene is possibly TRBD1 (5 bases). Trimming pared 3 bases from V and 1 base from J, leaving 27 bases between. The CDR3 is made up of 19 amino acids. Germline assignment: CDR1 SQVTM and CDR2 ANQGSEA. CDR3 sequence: CSVDSPFRGALEGNTEAFF. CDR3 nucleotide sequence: TGCAGCGTTGACTCCCCTTTTAGAGGGGCTCTGGAGGGGAACACTGAAGCTTTCTTT. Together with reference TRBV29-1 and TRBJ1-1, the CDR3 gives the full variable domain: SAVISQKPSRDICQRGTSLTIQCQVDSQVTMMFWYRQQPGQSLTLIATANQGSEATYESGFVIDKFPISRPNLTFSTLTVSNMSPEDSSIYLCSVDSPFRGALEGNTEAFFGQGTRLTVV.

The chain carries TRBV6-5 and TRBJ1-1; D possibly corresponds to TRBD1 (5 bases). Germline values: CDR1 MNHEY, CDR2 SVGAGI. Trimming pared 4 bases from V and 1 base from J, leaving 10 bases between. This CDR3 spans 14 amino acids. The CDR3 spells CASSSQGWNTEAFF. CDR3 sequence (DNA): TGTGCCAGCAGTTCTCAGGGTTGGAACACTGAAGCTTTCTTT.

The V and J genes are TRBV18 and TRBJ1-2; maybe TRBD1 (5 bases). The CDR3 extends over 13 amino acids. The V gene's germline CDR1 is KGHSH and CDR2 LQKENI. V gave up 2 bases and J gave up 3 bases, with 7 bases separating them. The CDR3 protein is CASSPSGDYGYTF. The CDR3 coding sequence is TGTGCCAGCTCACCATCGGGGGACTATGGCTACACCTTC.

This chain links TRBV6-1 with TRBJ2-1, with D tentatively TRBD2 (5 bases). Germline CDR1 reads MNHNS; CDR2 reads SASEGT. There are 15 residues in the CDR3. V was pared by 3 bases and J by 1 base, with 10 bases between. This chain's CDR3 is CASSEERRSYNEQFF. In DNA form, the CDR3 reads TGTGCCAGCAGTGAGGAGCGGAGGTCCTACAATGAGCAGTTCTTC.

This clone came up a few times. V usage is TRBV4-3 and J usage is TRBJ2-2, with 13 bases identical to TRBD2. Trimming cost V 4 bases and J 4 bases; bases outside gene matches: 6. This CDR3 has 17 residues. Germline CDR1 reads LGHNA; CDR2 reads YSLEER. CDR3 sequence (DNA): TGCGCCAGCAGCCCGCGGACTAGCGGGGGTGGCACCGGGGAGCTGTTTTTT. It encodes CASSPRTSGGGTGELFF.

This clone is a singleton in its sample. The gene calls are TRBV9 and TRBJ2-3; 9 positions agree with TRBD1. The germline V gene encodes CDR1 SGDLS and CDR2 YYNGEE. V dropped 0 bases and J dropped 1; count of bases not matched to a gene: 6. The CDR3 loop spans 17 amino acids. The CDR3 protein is CASSVAPRDRGTDTQYF. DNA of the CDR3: TGTGCCAGCAGCGTAGCTCCCCGGGACAGGGGCACAGATACGCAGTATTTT.

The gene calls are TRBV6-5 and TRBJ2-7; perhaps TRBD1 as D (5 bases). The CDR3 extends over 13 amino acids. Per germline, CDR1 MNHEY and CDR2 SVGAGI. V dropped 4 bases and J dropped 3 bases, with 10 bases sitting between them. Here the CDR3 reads CASSSSTVYEQYF. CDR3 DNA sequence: TGTGCCAGCAGTTCGTCGACAGTCTACGAGCAGTACTTC.

CDR3: CASRAGANTGELFF. The CDR3 DNA follows: TGTGCCAGCCGAGCAGGGGCGAACACCGGGGAGCTGTTTTTT. This chain connects TRBV6-6 to TRBJ2-2; possible D gene TRBD1, 6 bases. Germline CDR1 and CDR2: MNHNY and SVGAGI (reference sequence). Trimming took 8 bases from V and 0 from J, leaving 10 bases between them. This CDR3 has 14 residues.

The DNA for the CDR3 is TGTGCGCGAGCTAGCGGACCTTACAATGAGCAGTTCTTC. This encodes CARASGPYNEQFF. This chain uses TRBV2 with TRBJ2-1, with 7 bases matching TRBD2. In germline, CDR1 is SNHLY, CDR2 FYNNEI. This CDR3 is built from 13 residues.

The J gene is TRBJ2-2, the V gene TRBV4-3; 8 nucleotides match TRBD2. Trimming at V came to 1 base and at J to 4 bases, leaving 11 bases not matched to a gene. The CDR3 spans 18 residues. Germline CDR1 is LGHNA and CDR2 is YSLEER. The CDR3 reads CASSQGGRGGLGTGELFF. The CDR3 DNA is TGCGCCAGCAGCCAAGGGGGTCGGGGGGGCCTCGGCACCGGGGAGCTGTTTTTT.

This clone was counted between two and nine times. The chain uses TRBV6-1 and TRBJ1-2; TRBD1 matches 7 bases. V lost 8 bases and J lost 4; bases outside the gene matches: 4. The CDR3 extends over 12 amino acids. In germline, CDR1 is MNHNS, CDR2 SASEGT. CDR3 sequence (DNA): TGTGCCAGCCCGGGACAGCCCTATGGCTACACCTTC. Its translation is CASPGQPYGYTF.

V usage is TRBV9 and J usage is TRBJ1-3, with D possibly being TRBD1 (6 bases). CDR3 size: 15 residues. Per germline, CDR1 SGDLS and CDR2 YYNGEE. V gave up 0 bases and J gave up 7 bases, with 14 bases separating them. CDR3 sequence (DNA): TGTGCCAGCAGCGTAGAAACAGGGTTTACGAACACCATATATTTT. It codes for CASSVETGFTNTIYF.